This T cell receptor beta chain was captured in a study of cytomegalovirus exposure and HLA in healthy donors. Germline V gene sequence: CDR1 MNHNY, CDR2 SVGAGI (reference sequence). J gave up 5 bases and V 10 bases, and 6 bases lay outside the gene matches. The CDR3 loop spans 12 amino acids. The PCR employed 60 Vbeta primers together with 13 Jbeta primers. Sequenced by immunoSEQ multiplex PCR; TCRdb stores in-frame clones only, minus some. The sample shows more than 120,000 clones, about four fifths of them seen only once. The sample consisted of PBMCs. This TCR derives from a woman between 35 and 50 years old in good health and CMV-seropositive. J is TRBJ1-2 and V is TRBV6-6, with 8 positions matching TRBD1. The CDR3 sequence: CATLQGGYGYTF. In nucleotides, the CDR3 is TGTGCCACCCTACAGGGGGGGTATGGCTACACCTTC.